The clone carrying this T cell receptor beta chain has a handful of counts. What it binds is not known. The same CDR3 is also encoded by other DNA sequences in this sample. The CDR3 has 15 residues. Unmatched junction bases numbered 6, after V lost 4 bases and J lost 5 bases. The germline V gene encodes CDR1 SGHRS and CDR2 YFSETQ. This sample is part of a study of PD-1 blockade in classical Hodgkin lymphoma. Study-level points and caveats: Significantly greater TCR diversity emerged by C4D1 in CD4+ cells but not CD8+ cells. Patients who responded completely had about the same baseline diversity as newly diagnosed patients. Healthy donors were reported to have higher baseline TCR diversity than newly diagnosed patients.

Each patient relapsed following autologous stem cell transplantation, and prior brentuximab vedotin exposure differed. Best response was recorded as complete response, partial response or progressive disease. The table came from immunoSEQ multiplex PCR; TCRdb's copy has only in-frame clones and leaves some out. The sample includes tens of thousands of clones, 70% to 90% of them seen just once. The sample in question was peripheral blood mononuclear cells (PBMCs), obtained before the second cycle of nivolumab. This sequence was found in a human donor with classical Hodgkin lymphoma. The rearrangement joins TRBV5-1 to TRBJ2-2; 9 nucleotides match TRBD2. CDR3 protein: CASSASGGSTGELFF. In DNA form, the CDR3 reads TGCGCCAGCAGCGCCAGCGGGGGGAGTACCGGGGAGCTGTTTTTT.